This T cell receptor (beta chain) was observed in a study of post-analysis software for immune sequencing data. Study-level background: The patients showed relapsing-remitting, secondary progressive and progressive-relapsing multiple sclerosis courses. Broader study findings: Relative to controls, patients had a few TRBV segments at higher frequency, with TRBV5-6, TRBV5-1 and TRBV20-1 among these.

The CDR3 has 14 residues. The germline V gene encodes CDR1 KGHSH and CDR2 LQKENI. TCR beta libraries were prepared from cDNA with unique molecular identifiers. With about 1 to 11 million T cells as the source, 500,000 to 650,000 cDNA molecules resulted. TCRdb recomputed calls from the PCR reads with MiXCR, one row per CDR3 protein. Of over 300,000 distinct CDR3 sequences in the sample, around 33% are singletons; the top ten hold 13%. About this clonotype: The antigen is undetermined.

The chain couples TRBV18 to TRBJ2-5; the D is unclear. The J call may not be correct, given that the DNA end is closer to TRBJ2-7. This receptor was identified in a girl aged 10 to 17 with multiple sclerosis. Sequencing was performed on blood. In DNA, the CDR3 is TGTGCCAGCTCACCGAAACGAAGAATGGGCGAGCAGTACTTC. This translates into CASSPKRRMGEQYF.